Presented here are 27 T cell receptor beta chains from one specimen sequenced in a study of CXCR3-negative and CXCR3-positive naive CD8 T cells. General study findings and limits: Higher TRB CDR3 hydrophobicity marked CXCR3-positive naive cells relative to CXCR3-negative naive cells.

All TRB cDNA libraries came from 5' RACE performed with UMI labels. TCRdb re-called the 5' RACE reads; one entry per CDR3 protein, DNA not given. The sample includes around 130,000 distinct CDR3 sequences. No cognate antigen is known for these TCRs. Sample: naive CXCR3+ CD8+ T cells from blood. Sample subset: CD45RO-CCR7+CD27+CD95- naive CD8+ T cells expressing CXCR3 (TNR3+). All receptors derive from a human donor in good health. Some clones in this sample may be carry-over from other donors' samples.

The chain carries TRBV7-9 and TRBJ1-1; the TCRdb call, TRBD1, lacks DNA for checking. The CDR3 has 14 residues. Germline CDR1 and CDR2: SEHNR and FQNEAQ (reference sequence). CDR3 residues: CANSIGQPNTEAFF. Full variable domain (remainder filled in from reference TRBV7-9 and TRBJ1-1): DTGVSQNPRHKITKRGQNVTFRCDPISEHNRLYWYRQTLGQGPEFLTYFQNEAQLEKSRLLSDRFSAERPKGSFSTLEIQRTEQGDSAMYLCANSIGQPNTEAFFGQGTRLTVV.

This chain joins TRBV2 and TRBJ1-5; TCRdb indicates TRBD1, and absent DNA this call remains unverified. Germline V gives CDR1 SNHLY, CDR2 FYNNEI. The CDR3 is 14 residues long. The CDR3 is CASSEYRNNQPQHF.

This chain joins TRBV11-1 and TRBJ2-2; TCRdb lists TRBD1, though no DNA is available to test this call. Per germline, CDR1 SGHAT and CDR2 FQDESV (reference sequence). The CDR3 is 15 residues long. This chain's CDR3 is CASRIQGRTTGELFF.

The chain links TRBV5-6 to TRBJ1-1. The CDR3 has 15 residues. CDR1 is SGHDT, CDR2 YYEEEE, per germline. CDR3 loop: CASSFAVTPNTEAFF.

V gene TRBV6-2 or TRBV6-3 combines with J gene TRBJ2-1. Germline V gives CDR1 MNHEY, CDR2 SVGEGT. The CDR3 is made up of 11 amino acids. The CDR3 loop is CASSYINEQFF.

This chain links TRBV7-2 with TRBJ2-1; TCRdb returns TRBD2, unconfirmable since there is no DNA. The CDR3 is 18 amino acids. Germline CDR1 and CDR2: SGHTA and FQGNSA. CDR3 residues: CASSFAWTSGGEYNEQFF.

CDR3 sequence reads: CSLFDGDTEAFF. The chain employs TRBV29-1 and TRBJ1-1. The germline V gene has CDR1 SQVTM and CDR2 ANQGSEA. The CDR3 consists of 12 residues.

The chain uses TRBV5-1 and TRBJ1-1; TCRdb proposes TRBD1, but this gene call is untestable without DNA. The CDR3 covers 15 residues. Germline assignment: CDR1 SGHRS and CDR2 YFSETQ. The chain's CDR3 is CASSQDSNYNTEAFF.

This rearrangement joins TRBV5-4 to TRBJ2-4; TCRdb outputs TRBD1, but without DNA this stays unchecked. The CDR3 runs 16 residues. Germline CDR1 and CDR2: SGHNT and YYREEE (reference sequence). Here the CDR3 reads CASSSADSRPSFRGDF.

This rearrangement joins TRBV5-1 to TRBJ2-7; TCRdb's D gene call, TRBD1, goes unchecked for lack of DNA. Looked up from germline, CDR1 is SGHRS and CDR2 is YFSETQ. The CDR3 length is 14 residues. CDR3 in amino acids: CASSLGGDYYEQYF.

The genes are TRBV5-1 and TRBJ1-1; TCRdb's D call of TRBD1 is untestable without DNA. The CDR3 spans 16 residues. Germline V CDR1 and CDR2: SGHRS, YFSETQ. The CDR3 region is CASSWDRGRMNTEAFF.

V gene TRBV5-1 combines with J gene TRBJ2-3; the TCRdb call, TRBD1, lacks DNA for checking. The CDR3 contains 16 residues. CDR1 and CDR2 (germline): SGHRS, YFSETQ. The CDR3: CASSFTGGEGVDTQYF.

This rearrangement joins TRBV2 to TRBJ2-1. Germline V gene sequence: CDR1 SNHLY, CDR2 FYNNEI. The CDR3 is made up of 12 amino acids. The CDR3 region is CASSGDYNEQFF. Combining the CDR3 with reference TRBV2 and TRBJ2-1 gives the whole variable domain EPEVTQTPSHQVTQMGQEVILRCVPISNHLYFYWYRQILGQKVEFLVSFYNNEISEKSEIFDDQFSVERPDGSNFTLKIRSTKLEDSAMYFCASSGDYNEQFFGPGTRLTVL.

The gene calls are TRBV12-3 or TRBV12-4 and TRBJ2-2; TCRdb's D call of TRBD1 is untestable without DNA. This CDR3 has 15 residues. The CDR3 is CASSLTDRDTGELFF.

The gene calls are TRBV7-9 and TRBJ2-7; no DNA is available, so the TRBD1 call from TCRdb remains unchecked. Per the germline V gene, CDR1 is SEHNR and CDR2 is FQNEAQ (reference sequence). The CDR3 has 15 residues. Here the CDR3 reads CASSVGQGAGYEQYF.

The J gene is TRBJ2-2, the V gene TRBV21-1; TCRdb designates TRBD1, a call that cannot be tested without DNA. TRBV21-1 is flagged as a pseudogene. The CDR3 is 18 amino acids. The chain's CDR3 is CASSKVRATLSNTGELFF.

The V and J genes are TRBV20-1 and TRBJ1-1; the D call of TRBD1 rests on TCRdb alone, since no DNA is present to check it. This CDR3 contains 14 residues. In germline, CDR1 is DFQATT, CDR2 SNEGSKA (reference sequence). This CDR3 reads CSAPSDAANTEAFF.

The V and J genes are TRBV7-2 and TRBJ2-7; with no DNA, the TCRdb D assignment of TRBD2 cannot be verified. CDR1 SGHTA and CDR2 FQGNSA come from the germline V gene. The CDR3 loop spans 14 amino acids. CDR3 loop: CASSFLAGGGEQYF.

This chain joins TRBV6-1 and TRBJ2-1; the D call of TRBD1 rests on TCRdb alone, since no DNA is present to check it. Germline loops: CDR1 MNHNS, CDR2 SASEGT. The CDR3 spans 13 residues. The CDR3 sequence is CASRTDTYNEQFF.

This chain links TRBV29-1 with TRBJ1-1. Per the germline V gene, CDR1 is SQVTM and CDR2 is ANQGSEA. The CDR3 is 13 residues long. The CDR3 sequence: CSVKGRPNTEAFF. Full variable domain (rest looked up from reference TRBV29-1 and TRBJ1-1): SAVISQKPSRDICQRGTSLTIQCQVDSQVTMMFWYRQQPGQSLTLIATANQGSEATYESGFVIDKFPISRPNLTFSTLTVSNMSPEDSSIYLCSVKGRPNTEAFFGQGTRLTVV.

The chain combines TRBV7-3 with TRBJ2-6; there is no DNA to check the TCRdb D call of TRBD2. There are 15 residues in the CDR3. Germline-derived CDR1 and CDR2 are SGHTA and FQGTGA. This chain's CDR3 is CASSLRGPGANVLTF. The variable domain in full, with the rest retrieved from reference TRBV7-3 and TRBJ2-6, is GAGVSQTPSNKVTEKGKYVELRCDPISGHTALYWYRQSLGQGPEFLIYFQGTGAADDSGLPNDRFFAVRPEGSVSTLKIQRTERGDSAVYLCASSLRGPGANVLTFGAGSRLTVL.

CDR3 region: CATSRDKGGGRQETQYF. This chain uses TRBV15 with TRBJ2-5; the D call from TCRdb, TRBD2, cannot be confirmed without DNA. The CDR3 extends over 17 amino acids. From germline, CDR1 is LNHNV and CDR2 YYDKDF (reference sequence).

The chain employs TRBV20-1 and TRBJ2-7. CDR1 DFQATT and CDR2 SNEGSKA come from the germline V gene (reference sequence). The CDR3 totals 15 residues. This CDR3 reads CSARDHRVGSYEQYF.

The rearrangement uses TRBV7-6 and TRBJ2-1; as DNA is missing, the TRBD2 call by TCRdb cannot be tested. Germline V lookup: CDR1 SGHVS, CDR2 FNYEAQ. The CDR3 extends over 15 amino acids. The CDR3 reads CASSQTGTQRNEQFF. Using reference TRBV7-6 and TRBJ2-1 for the parts outside the CDR3, the full variable domain is GAGVSQSPRYKVTKRGQDVALRCDPISGHVSLYWYRQALGQGPEFLTYFNYEAQQDKSGLPNDRFSAERPEGSISTLTIQRTEQRDSAMYRCASSQTGTQRNEQFFGPGTRLTVL.

The chain uses TRBV27 and TRBJ2-5; TCRdb reports TRBD2, a call that lacks DNA to check it against. This CDR3 has 14 residues. Germline V gene lookup returns CDR1 MNHEY and CDR2 SMNVEV (reference sequence). The CDR3 reads CASSSKTSGETQYF.

The gene calls are TRBV15 and TRBJ2-1. The CDR3 covers 14 residues. Germline CDR1 and CDR2: LNHNV and YYDKDF (reference sequence). CDR3 region: CATSHNLEPLEQFF.

The J gene is TRBJ2-7, the V gene TRBV29-1; no DNA is available, so the TRBD1 call from TCRdb remains unchecked. This CDR3 has 14 residues. Looked up from germline, CDR1 is SQVTM and CDR2 is ANQGSEA. The CDR3 is CSVESTGTNYEQYF.